The rows below give T cell receptor beta chains drawn from one sample of a study of tumor and adjacent non-tumor tissue in lung cancer. Each CDR3 protein gets one entry after TCRdb re-called the multiplex PCR reads with MiXCR. The table has over 110,000 distinct CDR3 sequences, approximately 66% seen once. Material for sequencing was lung tumor tissue. These receptors came from a man between 60 and 70 years old with small cell lung cancer. Both conserved end residues are part of each CDR3. The order of the fields is D gene, clone size, J gene, V gene, CDR3 protein, CDR3 DNA. D genes are given only for firm matches. The size entry is marked missing in some rows and otherwise reads once, few, many or a size class.

TRBD2,NA,TRBJ2-3,TRBV11-2,CTNSLAGGQYF,TGTACCAACAGCTTAGCGGGAGGGCAGTATTTT
NA,NA,TRBJ1-5,TRBV19,CASSINQSGQPQLF,TGTGCCAGTAGTATTAATCAGAGCGGACAGCCCCAGCTTTTT
TRBD1,NA,TRBJ1-6,TRBV28,CGSSLWDRVTF,TGTGGCAGCAGTTTATGGGACAGGGTAACGTTT
NA,NA,TRBJ2-3,TRBV11-1,CASNLALTDTQYF,TGTGCCAGCAACTTAGCCCTCACAGATACGCAGTATTTT
NA,NA,TRBJ1-1,TRBV11-3,CASSKEGGIEAIF,TGTGCCAGCAGCAAAGAAGGAGGTATTGAAGCTATCTTT
NA,many,TRBJ2-5,TRBV11-2,CASTPQVGTILLGQETQYF,TGTGCCAGCACCCCACAGGTGGGGACCATCCTATTAGGGCAAGAGACCCAGTACTTC
NA,NA,TRBJ1-1,TRBV6-5,CVGSLIGGTEAFF,TGTGTCGGCAGCTTGATTGGGGGGACTGAAGCTTTCTTT
NA,NA,TRBJ1-2,TRBV20-1,CSATDREYGYTF,TGCAGTGCTACGGACAGAGAGTATGGCTACACCTTC
NA,few,TRBJ1-3,TRBV10-2,CASRGRGNTIYF,TGCGCCAGCAGGGGACGCGGAAACACCATATATTTT
NA,NA,TRBJ1-3,TRBV4-2,CASSQEQVDGTIYF,TGTGCCAGCAGCCAAGAGCAGGTGGACGGCACCATATATTTT
NA,NA,TRBJ2-1,TRBV11-3,CASSSETESQPNGQFF,TGTGCCAGCAGCTCAGAGACGGAGAGCCAGCCCAACGGGCAGTTCTTC
NA,few,TRBJ1-4,TRBV5-5,CASSLGGTAFGKLFF,TGTGCCAGCAGCTTGGGAGGGACCGCATTTGGAAAACTGTTTTTT
NA,NA,TRBJ2-7,TRBV11-3,CASSLYSLDHYEQYF,TGTGCCAGCAGCCTGTACTCCCTGGATCACTACGAGCAGTACTTC
TRBD1,NA,TRBJ1-4,TRBV12-3/TRBV12-4,CVSRGGTGANEKLFF,TGTGTCAGCAGAGGGGGGACAGGGGCTAATGAAAAACTGTTTTTT
TRBD1,many,TRBJ1-2,TRBV20-1,CSARGEGQGVSGYTF,TGCAGTGCTAGGGGTGAAGGACAGGGGGTGAGTGGCTACACCTTC
NA,NA,TRBJ2-5,TRBV11-1,CACSRSLGRQETQYF,TGTGCCTGCAGCCGAAGCCTGGGACGGCAAGAGACCCAGTACTTC
NA,NA,TRBJ2-1,TRBV6-2/TRBV6-3,CASSKLEVGDNEQFF,TGTGCCAGCAGTAAACTAGAGGTAGGAGACAATGAGCAGTTCTTC
NA,NA,TRBJ2-7,TRBV12-3/TRBV12-4,CASSIFGREQYF,TGTGCCAGCAGTATTTTCGGACGGGAGCAGTACTTC